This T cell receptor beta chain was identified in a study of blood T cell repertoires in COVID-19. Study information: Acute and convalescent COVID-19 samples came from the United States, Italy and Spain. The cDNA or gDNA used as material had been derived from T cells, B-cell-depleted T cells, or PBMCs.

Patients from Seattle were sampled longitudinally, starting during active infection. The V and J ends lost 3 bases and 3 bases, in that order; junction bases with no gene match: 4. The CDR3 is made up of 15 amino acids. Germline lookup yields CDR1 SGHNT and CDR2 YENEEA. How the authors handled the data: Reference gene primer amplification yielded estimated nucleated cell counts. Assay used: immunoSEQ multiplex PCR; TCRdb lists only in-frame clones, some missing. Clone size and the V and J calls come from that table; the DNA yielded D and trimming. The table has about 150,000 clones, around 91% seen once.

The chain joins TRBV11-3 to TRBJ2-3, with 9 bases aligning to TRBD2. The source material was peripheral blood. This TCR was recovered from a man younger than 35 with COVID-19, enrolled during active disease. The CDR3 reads CASSFGTSLTDTQYF. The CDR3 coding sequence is TGTGCCAGCAGCTTCGGGACTAGCTTAACAGATACGCAGTATTTT.